The 6 T cell receptor beta chains below come from one sample, sequenced in a study of blood T cell repertoires in COVID-19. Clones were read by immunoSEQ multiplex PCR, and TCRdb kept only the in-frame ones, dropping some. Among about 190,000 clones listed, roughly 87% were seen once. The sequenced sample consisted of peripheral blood. The source of these receptors is a woman aged 40 to 50 with acute or convalescent COVID-19.

The CDR3 sequence is CASSPTAAMNTEAFF. The CDR3, as DNA: TGTGCCAGCAGCCCGACGGCAGCGATGAACACTGAAGCTTTCTTT. The chain recombines TRBV3-1 (or the pseudogene TRBV3-2) with TRBJ1-1; D is unresolved. The V gene's germline CDR1 is LGHDT and CDR2 YNNKEL (reference sequence). The CDR3 sequence is 15 residues long. The V gene lost 4 bases and the J gene lost 0 bases, with 12 bases spanning the gap.

V and J are TRBV4-1 and TRBJ2-7; 7 nucleotides agree with TRBD2. Germline values: CDR1 MGHRA, CDR2 YSYEKL. Trimming at V came to 3 bases and at J to 1 base, leaving 0 bases not matched to a gene. The CDR3 loop spans 13 amino acids. CDR3 region: CASSQGGSYEQYF. The DNA of the CDR3 is TGCGCCAGCAGCCAGGGGGGGTCCTACGAGCAGTACTTC.

V usage is TRBV7-6 and J usage is TRBJ2-7; tentative D call: TRBD2 (6 bases). Per the germline V gene, CDR1 is SGHVS and CDR2 is FNYEAQ. V was shortened by 1 base and J by 0 bases, with 10 bases between the two germline ends. There are 15 residues in the CDR3. This chain's CDR3 is CASSLGRGNSYEQYF. For the CDR3, the DNA is TGTGCCAGCAGCTTAGGGAGGGGCAACTCCTACGAGCAGTACTTC.

CDR3 bases: TGTGCCAGCAGTATCGCAGACATCGCCTCCTCCTACGAGCAGTACTTC. Protein sequence: CASSIADIASSYEQYF. The chain has TRBV28 and TRBJ2-7, with D unresolved. Germline lookup yields CDR1 MDHEN and CDR2 SYDVKM. V was clipped by 5 bases and J by 0 bases, with 17 bases between them. The CDR3 is made up of 16 amino acids.

This clone has ten or more counts. V is TRBV4-2 and J is TRBJ2-1; 10 positions match TRBD2. Germline V lookup: CDR1 LGHNA, CDR2 YNFKEQ. The CDR3 is 15 residues long. Trimming took 0 bases from V and 8 from J; bases not matched to a gene: 4. The CDR3 is CASSQDRGTSDEQFF. The CDR3, as DNA: TGTGCCAGCAGCCAAGATCGGGGGACTAGCGATGAGCAGTTCTTC.

This chain joins TRBV5-1 and TRBJ1-1; D is unclear. The CDR3 totals 14 residues. Trimming removed 0 bases at V and 0 bases at J, with 6 bases between. Germline-derived CDR1 and CDR2 are SGHRS and YFSETQ. The CDR3 sequence: CASSLGPLNTEAFF. The CDR3 nucleotides read TGCGCCAGCAGCTTGGGGCCATTGAACACTGAAGCTTTCTTT.